A single sample gave rise to the 21 T cell receptor beta chains below, sequenced in a study of cytomegalovirus exposure and HLA in healthy donors. Primers for the PCR totalled 60 Vbeta and 13 Jbeta. Assay: immunoSEQ multiplex PCR; the TCRdb copy retains only in-frame clones and omits some. The sample gives 150,000 to 200,000 clones, around 82% of which show up once; 13% to 15% is in the top ten. The sequencing sample was made of PBMCs. Receptors were obtained from a woman younger than 45 in good health and CMV-seropositive.

The CDR3 coding sequence is TGTGCCAGCAGCTTAGCGCTAGCGGGGAACTACAATGAGCAGTTCTTC. Amino acid sequence: CASSLALAGNYNEQFF. The chain links TRBV7-2 to TRBJ2-1; 9 bases are shared with TRBD2. Germline V lookup: CDR1 SGHTA, CDR2 FQGNSA. The CDR3 has 16 residues. The trim removed 0 bases at V and 3 bases at J, leaving 3 bases unmatched.

The chain couples TRBV6-5 to TRBJ1-6; no reliable D call. Trimming took off 4 bases at V and 0 bases at J, with 10 bases between the two ends. This CDR3 spans 16 amino acids. Germline lookup yields CDR1 MNHEY and CDR2 SVGAGI. The CDR3 loop is CASSFQDPSYNSPLHF. Here the CDR3 DNA reads TGTGCCAGCAGTTTCCAGGATCCCTCCTATAATTCACCCCTCCACTTT.

This chain uses TRBV30 with TRBJ2-3, with 7 bases fitting TRBD2. The CDR3 extends over 15 amino acids. After removal of 2 bases from V and 0 bases from J, the junction contained 5 bases not matched to a gene. CDR1 and CDR2 (germline): GTSNPN, SVGIG (reference sequence). The CDR3 loop is CAWSLRAGSTDTQYF. The DNA of the CDR3 is TGTGCCTGGAGTCTTCGAGCGGGGAGCACAGATACGCAGTATTTT. Using reference TRBV30 and TRBJ2-3 for the parts outside the CDR3, the full variable domain is SQTIHQWPATLVQPVGSPLSLECTVEGTSNPNLYWYRQAAGRGLQLLFYSVGIGQISSEVPQNLSASRPQDRQFILSSKKLLLSDSGFYLCAWSLRAGSTDTQYFGPGTRLTVL.

The chain recombines TRBV28 with TRBJ2-7; D may be TRBD2 (6 bases). This CDR3 is built from 14 residues. Trimming removed 5 bases from V and 3 bases from J, with 14 bases in between. CDR1 is MDHEN, CDR2 SYDVKM, per germline. The CDR3 protein is CASSLRLVIYEQYF. Written as DNA, the CDR3 is TGTGCCAGCAGTCTTCGACTAGTTATCTACGAGCAGTACTTC. Drawing the rest from reference TRBV28 and TRBJ2-7, the complete variable domain is DVKVTQSSRYLVKRTGEKVFLECVQDMDHENMFWYRQDPGLGLRLIYFSYDVKMKEKGDIPEGYSVSREKKERFSLILESASTNQTSMYLCASSLRLVIYEQYFGPGTRLTVT.

The chain is built from TRBV6-6 and TRBJ1-1, with D possibly TRBD1 on 5 matching bases. Germline-derived CDR1 and CDR2 are MNHNY and SVGAGI (reference sequence). V lost 7 bases and J lost 3, with 15 bases in between. The CDR3 contains 14 residues. For the CDR3, the DNA is TGTGCCAGCATAGATTCAGACAGATACACTGAAGCTTTCTTT. Its translation is CASIDSDRYTEAFF.

This clone was recorded once. V is TRBV7-3 and J is TRBJ2-5; TRBD1 agrees at 7 bases. Germline V gene sequence: CDR1 SGHTA, CDR2 FQGTGA. J gave up 4 bases and V 5 bases, and 7 bases lay outside the gene matches. The CDR3 runs to 14 residues. Written as DNA, the CDR3 is TGTGCCAGCAGCCCACGGGACAGAGGAGAGACCCAGTACTTC. It codes for CASSPRDRGETQYF.

This chain links TRBV11-1 with TRBJ2-7, with 10 nucleotides matching TRBD1. Per the germline V gene, CDR1 is SGHAT and CDR2 is FQDESV (reference sequence). After removal of 3 bases from V and 4 bases from J, the junction contained 3 bases not matched to a gene. This CDR3 spans 14 amino acids. The CDR3 protein is CASSFGQGGYEQYF. The DNA for the CDR3 is TGTGCCAGCAGCTTTGGACAGGGGGGTTACGAGCAGTACTTC.

This sequence joins TRBV6-6 and TRBJ2-7; D gene unclear. Looked up from germline, CDR1 is MNHNY and CDR2 is SVGAGI (reference sequence). The V gene lost 4 bases and the J gene lost 3 bases, with 13 bases spanning the gap. CDR3 length equals 14 residues. The CDR3 sequence: CASSSLAESYEQYF. The CDR3 DNA follows: TGTGCCAGCAGTTCACTCGCTGAGAGCTACGAGCAGTACTTC.

J is TRBJ2-1 and V is TRBV4-3, with 9 nucleotides matching TRBD1. With V trimmed by 4 bases and J by 7 bases, 14 bases remained unmatched. Germline V gene data show CDR1 as LGHNA and CDR2 as YSLEER. The CDR3 length is 17 residues. The CDR3 nucleotides are TGCGCCAGCAGCCTTGAGCTTTCCGGGACAGGGCCTAATGAGCAGTTCTTC. It yields the protein CASSLELSGTGPNEQFF.

The chain joins TRBV30 to TRBJ2-7; tentative D call: TRBD1 (6 bases). V was pared by 2 bases and J by 1 base, with 12 bases between. Looked up from germline, CDR1 is GTSNPN and CDR2 is SVGIG (reference sequence). The CDR3 has 14 amino acids. The CDR3 protein is CAWSSPDSSYEQYF. The CDR3 nucleotides read TGTGCCTGGAGTTCCCCGGACAGTTCCTACGAGCAGTACTTC.

The chain couples TRBV11-2 to TRBJ1-5; the D gene is possibly TRBD1 (5 bases). Trimming pared 0 bases from V and 5 bases from J, leaving 11 bases between. Germline V gene lookup returns CDR1 SGHAT and CDR2 FQNNGV. The CDR3 is made up of 15 amino acids. The CDR3 nucleotides read TGTGCCAGCAGCTTAGACCACAGGAGTGATCAGCCCCAGCATTTT. Translation: CASSLDHRSDQPQHF.

The V and J genes are TRBV19 and TRBJ2-7; TRBD1 agrees at 7 bases. Germline lookup yields CDR1 LNHDA and CDR2 SQIVND (reference sequence). The CDR3 runs to 14 residues. J was trimmed by 2 bases and V by 4 bases; bases with no gene match: 5. CDR3 region: CASSTRQGAYEQYF. CDR3 nucleotides: TGTGCCAGTAGTACCAGACAGGGCGCCTACGAGCAGTACTTC.

The V gene is TRBV2, the J gene TRBJ2-5; TRBD2 agrees at 14 bases. CDR1 is SNHLY and CDR2 is FYNNEI in the germline V gene. J was trimmed by 7 bases and V by 5 bases; bases with no gene match: 18. The CDR3 is 19 amino acids. The CDR3 loop is CASSLQSGTSGGGIATQYF. CDR3 sequence (DNA): TGTGCCAGCAGTTTGCAATCCGGGACTAGCGGGGGAGGAATTGCGACCCAGTACTTC.

V and J are TRBV5-1 and TRBJ1-1; D unclear. This CDR3 has 13 amino acids. In germline, CDR1 is SGHRS, CDR2 YFSETQ. V was trimmed by 0 bases and J by 6 bases, leaving 9 bases between them. The CDR3: CASSLVGTPEAFF. The CDR3 coding sequence is TGCGCCAGCAGCTTGGTTGGCACCCCTGAAGCTTTCTTT.

Only a few counts were recorded for this clone. The rearrangement uses TRBV9 and TRBJ1-2, with 11 bases matching TRBD1. V shed 4 bases, J shed 14 bases, and the junction held 10 bases outside the gene matches. Germline V gives CDR1 SGDLS, CDR2 YYNGEE. The CDR3 covers 13 residues. The CDR3 loop reads CASSPPGTGGITF. In nucleotides, the CDR3 is TGTGCCAGCAGCCCTCCCGGGACAGGGGGAATAACCTTC. Looking up the rest from reference TRBV9 and TRBJ1-2 gives the full variable domain: DSGVTQTPKHLITATGQRVTLRCSPRSGDLSVYWYQQSLDQGLQFLIQYYNGEERAKGNILERFSAQQFPDLHSELNLSSLELGDSALYFCASSPPGTGGITFGSGTRLTVV.

This clone was picked up one time. The chain uses TRBV7-9 and TRBJ2-5; 9 bases are a match to TRBD2. TRBJ2-7 matches the DNA end more closely, so the J call is doubtful. This CDR3 has 16 amino acids. Germline loops: CDR1 SEHNR, CDR2 FQNEAQ (reference sequence). The CDR3: CASSLEAGLARYEQYF. Here the CDR3 DNA reads TGTGCCAGCAGCTTAGAGGCGGGACTAGCACGATACGAGCAGTACTTC.

This clone was seen just once. A read error may account for a junction end that differs from germline. The V and J genes are TRBV7-9 and TRBJ2-1; D is possibly TRBD1 or TRBD2 (5 bases each). CDR3 size: 14 residues. CDR1 and CDR2 (germline): SEHNR, FQNEAQ (reference sequence). The CDR3 spells CSSSLAGSYNEQFF. Written as DNA, the CDR3 is TGTTCCAGCAGCTTAGCAGGGAGTTACAATGAGCAGTTCTTC.

V and J are TRBV7-3 and TRBJ2-2; weak D call: TRBD2 (6 bases). This CDR3 comprises 16 residues. The germline V gene encodes CDR1 SGHTA and CDR2 FQGTGA. V shed 3 bases and J shed 2 bases, with 13 bases lying between them. Written as DNA, the CDR3 is TGTGCCAGCAGCTTCAGTCCGGGACTTAACACCGGGGAGCTGTTTTTT. Amino acid sequence: CASSFSPGLNTGELFF.

This clone turned up a few times. The chain combines TRBV5-4 with TRBJ2-7; 7 bases are a match to TRBD2. Germline V gene lookup returns CDR1 SGHNT and CDR2 YYREEE (reference sequence). V lost 0 bases, J lost 5 bases, and 5 bases stayed unmatched. The CDR3 covers 14 residues. Here the CDR3 DNA reads TGTGCCAGCAGCTTGGGACTAGCCCGCGACGAGCAGTACTTC. Its translation: CASSLGLARDEQYF.

The rearrangement uses TRBV6-6 and TRBJ1-5, with D possibly matching TRBD1 (6 bases). CDR1 and CDR2 (germline): MNHNY, SVGAGI (reference sequence). Trimming removed 5 bases from V and 7 bases from J, with 15 bases in between. This CDR3 comprises 14 residues. CDR3 sequence reads: CASSQQGIGQPQHF. Here the CDR3 DNA reads TGTGCCAGCAGTCAACAGGGAATCGGGCAGCCCCAGCATTTT.

The chain couples TRBV5-1 to TRBJ1-1, with D maybe TRBD1 (6 bases). This CDR3 is 13 amino acids long. The V gene's germline CDR1 is SGHRS and CDR2 YFSETQ. The V end was cut by 4 bases, the J end by 1 base, with 8 bases between. CDR3 region: CASSPGANTEAFF. The CDR3 DNA sequence: TGCGCCAGCAGCCCAGGGGCGAACACTGAAGCTTTCTTT.